This TCR beta chain originates from a study of vaccination effects on CD4 cells after COVID-19 (dated by TCRdb to the early 2020s). Context from the whole study: In the ViraFEST assay, PBMC were stimulated with viral peptide pools, and TCR sequencing was then used to find antigen-specific CD4+ T cell clonotypes based on their expansion. Across the study, the median time from the second dose to post-vaccine sampling was 72 days (range 14 to 241). SARS-CoV-2 spike-specific CD4+ TCR repertoires were compared before and after mRNA vaccination in COVID-19 convalescent patients and in infection-naive vaccine recipients. Roughly 2 million PBMC per well were cultured in IMDM with about 5.1% human AB serum, 8.5 to 10 IU/ml IL-2 and gentamicin, plus 10 ug/ml peptides. Cultures from other donors in the study were sequenced with the Oncomine TCR Beta short-read assay on an Illumina iSeq 100. The full study included 9 to 10 COVID-19 convalescent patients and a few SARS-CoV-2-naive healthy vaccine recipients. After vaccination, three convalescent patients were sampled both early (day +14) and late (day +241, +227, +161 respectively).

Libraries were built with the immunoSEQ multiplex PCR assay. DNA from the CD4+ T cells that had been cultured and isolated underwent TCR beta CDR3 sequencing. Under the source paper's analysis protocol: Non-productive TCR sequences were discarded, and reads were trimmed to the CDR3 region, with only CDR3s of 7 or more amino acids retained. The MANAFEST web app was used to pick out antigen-specific clonotypes by comparing their expansion in peptide wells with that in reference cultures. To be called positive, a clone needed expansion at FDR<0.05 compared with the reference and with all other wells, an odds ratio greater than 5, and a frequency greater than 0.1% in two replicate wells. A clonotype was called cross-reactive if it was significantly expanded both in SARS-CoV-2 spike wells and in at least one common cold coronavirus spike condition. Using the stringdist R package, CDR3 similarity was measured by Levenshtein distance, and unrooted trees were constructed with ape in R 3.6.1. Entries here come from immuneACCESS through TCRdb and include only in-frame sequences with V and J called. Some clones fail to appear in such tables; in the studies checked, an unresolved V gene covers under half of the shortfall, and the cause of the remainder is unknown. Clone size and V and J calls were adopted from that table, with D and trimming inferred from the DNA. Counted in this sample were roughly 35,000 clones; approximately 72% of them appeared once. Of the sample, around 6.6% is held by the ten largest clones.

The CDR3 spans 16 residues, from the cysteine through the phenylalanine. CDR3 DNA only is kept here, 48 bases in frame from base 1. Trimming takes 2 bases from V and 3 bases from J, and the germline ends sit 14 bases apart. CDR1 is given as SGHRS and CDR2 as YFSETQ, both from the germline V gene. After approximately eleven days of culture, CD4+ T cells were isolated with the EasySep CD4+ T cell isolation kit. Convalescent patients had PCR-confirmed SARS-CoV-2 infection between March and December 2020, before Alpha, Beta and Delta variants emerged in the United States. Each participant got two doses of an mRNA SARS-CoV-2 vaccine, either BNT162b2 or mRNA-1273. Half of the culture medium was replaced with fresh IL-2-containing medium on days 3 and 7. Unless otherwise noted, each peptide stimulation condition was cultured in triplicate wells. Using Ficoll-Paque Plus gradient centrifugation, PBMC were separated from whole blood and then either used fresh or cryopreserved at -140C. The QIAamp micro DNA kit was used to extract genomic DNA from the cultured CD4+ T cells.

For this clone: Its cognate antigen has yet to be identified. No base quality values were provided; no much bigger clone lies one nucleotide off.

Summary of the overall study and its limitations: Only a small number of convalescent patients were included, and no early post-infection timepoints were available, which limited the study. At late post-vaccination timepoints, both infection-induced and vaccine-induced clones showed marked clonal contraction, consistent with waning T cell responses. In convalescent patients, the post-vaccine spike-reactive repertoire consisted mainly of new vaccine-induced clones, largely distinct from infection-induced clones.

The chain joins TRBV5-1 to TRBJ2-2, with the D segment identity uncertain. The source material was CD4+ T cells from PBMCs cultured without peptide, sampled after COVID-19 vaccination. The source of this sequence is a human donor who had a prior SARS-CoV-2 infection. The nucleotides are TGCGCCAGCAGCTTACGCGGTCAGGCCTACACCGGGGAGCTGTTTTTT. Translated, this gives CASSLRGQAYTGELFF. Outside the CDR3, residues come from the reference TRBV5-1 and TRBJ2-2 proteins, so the full variable domain is: KAGVTQTPRYLIKTRGQQVTLSCSPISGHRSVSWYQQTPGQGLQFLFEYFSETQRNKGNFPGRFSGRQFSNSRSEMNVSTLELGDSALYLCASSLRGQAYTGELFFGEGSRLTVL.